The entry that follows covers one TCR beta chain sequence. The sample is drawn from a study of cytomegalovirus exposure and HLA in healthy donors. Healthy individuals who donated bone marrow served as the donors. This CDR3 region has 15 residues. Germline values: CDR1 LNHDA, CDR2 SQIVND (reference sequence). V shed 6 bases and J shed 2 bases, with 17 bases lying between them. The PCR contained 60 Vbeta and 13 Jbeta primers. Data came from immunoSEQ multiplex PCR; TCRdb stores just in-frame clones and leaves some out. Of 60,000 to 75,000 clones listed, around 70% are singletons. Input material: PBMCs. V and J are TRBV19 and TRBJ2-7; D may be TRBD2 (7 bases). The receptor was derived from a woman aged 25 to 39 in good health and CMV-seropositive. The CDR3 region has the DNA TGTGCCAGTAGCCTTCTAGGGGGGGGCCCCTACGAGCAGTACTTC. Amino acid sequence: CASSLLGGGPYEQYF.